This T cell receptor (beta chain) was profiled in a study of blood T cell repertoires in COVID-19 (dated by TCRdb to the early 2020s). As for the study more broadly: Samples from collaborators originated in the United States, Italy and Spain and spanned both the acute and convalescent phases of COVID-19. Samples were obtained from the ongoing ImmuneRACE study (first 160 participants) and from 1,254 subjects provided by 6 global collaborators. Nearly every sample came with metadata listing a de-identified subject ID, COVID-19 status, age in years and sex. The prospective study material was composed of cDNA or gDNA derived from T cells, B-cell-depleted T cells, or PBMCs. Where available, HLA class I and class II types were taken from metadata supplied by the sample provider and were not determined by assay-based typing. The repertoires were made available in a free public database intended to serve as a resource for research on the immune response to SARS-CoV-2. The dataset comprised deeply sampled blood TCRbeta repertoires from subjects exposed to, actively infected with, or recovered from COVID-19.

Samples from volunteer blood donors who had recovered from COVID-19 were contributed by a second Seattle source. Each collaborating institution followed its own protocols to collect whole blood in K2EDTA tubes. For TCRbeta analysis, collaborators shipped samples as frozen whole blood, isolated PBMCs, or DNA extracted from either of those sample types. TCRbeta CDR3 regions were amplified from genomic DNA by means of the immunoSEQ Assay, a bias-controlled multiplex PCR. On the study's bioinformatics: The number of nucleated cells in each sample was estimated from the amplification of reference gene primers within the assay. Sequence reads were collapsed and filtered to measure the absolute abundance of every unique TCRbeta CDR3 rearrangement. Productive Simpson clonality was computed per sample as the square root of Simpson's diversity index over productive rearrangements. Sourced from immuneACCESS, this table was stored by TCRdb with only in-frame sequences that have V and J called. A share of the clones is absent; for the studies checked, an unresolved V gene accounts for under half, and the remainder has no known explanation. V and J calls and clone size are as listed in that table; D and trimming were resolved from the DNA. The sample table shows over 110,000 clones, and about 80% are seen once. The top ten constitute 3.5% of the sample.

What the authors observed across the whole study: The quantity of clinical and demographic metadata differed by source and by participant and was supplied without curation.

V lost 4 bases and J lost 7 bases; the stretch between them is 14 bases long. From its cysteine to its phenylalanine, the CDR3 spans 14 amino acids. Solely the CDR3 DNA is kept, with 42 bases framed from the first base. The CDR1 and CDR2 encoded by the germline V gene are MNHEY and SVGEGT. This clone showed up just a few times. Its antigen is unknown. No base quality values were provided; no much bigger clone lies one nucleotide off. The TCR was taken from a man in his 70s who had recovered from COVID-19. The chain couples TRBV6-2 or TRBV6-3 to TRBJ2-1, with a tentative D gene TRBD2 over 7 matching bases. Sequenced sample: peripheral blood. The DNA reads TGTGCCAGCAGTTTAGTGGGAGGGACAAATGAGCAGTTCTTC. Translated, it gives CASSLVGGTNEQFF.